Listed here are 11 T cell receptor beta chains from one sample, sequenced in a study of patients and donors after allogeneic stem cell transplantation. TCRdb passed the RT-PCR reads through MiXCR, listing each CDR3 protein once. The top ten hold less than 8% of the sample, which has over 400,000 distinct CDR3 sequences, roughly 16% seen once. Input material: blood, either unsorted or a sorted T cell fraction (not recorded which). The receptors originated from a human donor who was either an allogeneic HSCT recipient or a stem cell or donor lymphocyte infusion donor (not recorded which). It is not recorded whose cells these are; they may come from a transplant donor.

A few counts support this clonotype. CDR3 in DNA: TGTGCCACTACTCTCAGGAGGAATGAAAAACTGTTTTTT. Its translation: CATTLRRNEKLFF. The chain couples TRBV2 to TRBJ1-4; D gene uncertain. The V gene's germline CDR1 is SNHLY and CDR2 FYNNEI. The CDR3 is 13 residues long. V lost 10 bases and J lost 5, with 14 bases in between. Complete variable domain (other parts from reference TRBV2 and TRBJ1-4): EPEVTQTPSHQVTQMGQEVILRCVPISNHLYFYWYRQILGQKVEFLVSFYNNEISEKSEIFDDQFSVERPDGSNFTLKIRSTKLEDSAMYFCATTLRRNEKLFFGSGTQLSVL.

The chain is built from TRBV5-1 and TRBJ2-7; D call uncertain. The V gene's germline CDR1 is SGHRS and CDR2 YFSETQ. CDR3 length: 15 residues. Trimming left V 1 base short and J 4 bases short, with 15 bases between. CDR3 in amino acids: CASSLHETQFYEQYF. CDR3 nucleotides: TGCGCCAGCAGCTTGCATGAGACACAGTTTTACGAGCAGTACTTC.

This clonotype was observed at least ten times. The chain employs TRBV6-1 and TRBJ1-5, with no clear D. This CDR3 contains 13 residues. Germline CDR1 MNHNS, CDR2 SASEGT. Trimming took 1 base from V and 5 from J, leaving 6 bases between them. The CDR3 DNA reads as TGTGCCAGCAGTGAAGTCGGGGATCAGCCCCAGCATTTT. The encoded protein is CASSEVGDQPQHF.

This clonotype occurred a few times. The V gene is TRBV5-1, the J gene TRBJ2-3; 8 positions agree with TRBD1. CDR3 size: 15 residues. Trimming at V came to 6 bases and at J to 6 bases, leaving 12 bases not matched to a gene. CDR1 is SGHRS and CDR2 is YFSETQ in the germline V gene. CDR3 in amino acids: CASIFGDRGSDTQYF. CDR3 DNA: TGCGCCAGCATCTTTGGAGACAGGGGTTCGGATACGCAGTATTTT.

This clonotype was seen many times. The chain combines TRBV5-1 with TRBJ2-3; no clear D. CDR3 length equals 13 residues. The V end lost 4 bases, the J end lost 4 bases, and 10 bases lay between the germline ends. Germline V gives CDR1 SGHRS, CDR2 YFSETQ. Here the CDR3 DNA reads TGCGCCAGCAGCCCCGGACGGCCAGATACGCAGTATTTT. It yields the protein CASSPGRPDTQYF.

This clonotype was picked up a small number of times. The chain couples TRBV3-1 to TRBJ1-4; D call uncertain. The germline V and J ends were trimmed by 1 base and 7 bases, with 16 bases remaining between them. The CDR3 sequence is 16 residues long. The V gene's germline CDR1 is LGHDT and CDR2 YNNKEL (reference sequence). DNA of the CDR3: TGTGCCAGCAGCCAAGCAAGGCGGGGTTCGGGTGAAAAACTGTTTTTT. Amino acids: CASSQARRGSGEKLFF.

The V gene is TRBV5-6, the J gene TRBJ1-1; tentatively, D is TRBD1 (6 bases). Trimming left V 3 bases short and J 4 bases short, with 22 bases between. The CDR3 contains 17 residues. Germline V gene data show CDR1 as SGHDT and CDR2 as YYEEEE. The CDR3 region has the DNA TGTGCCAGCAGCTCATACCTCGCAATACAGGGAGGCACTGAAGCTTTCTTT. Its protein product is CASSSYLAIQGGTEAFF.

This clonotype was recorded many times. The chain joins TRBV10-3 to TRBJ1-2; 8 nucleotides line up with TRBD1. With V trimmed by 4 bases and J by 2 bases, 3 bases remained unmatched. This CDR3 region has 14 residues. Germline V CDR1 and CDR2: ENHRY, SYGVKD. The CDR3 DNA reads TGTGCCATCAGTGGGGACAGGCCCAACTATGGCTACACCTTC. This sequence encodes CAISGDRPNYGYTF.

This clonotype was seen more than once but under ten times. The rearrangement uses TRBV19 and TRBJ2-5; D is ambiguous. In germline, CDR1 is LNHDA, CDR2 SQIVND (reference sequence). V lost 8 bases to trimming and J lost 1 base, with 14 bases between them. This CDR3 comprises 14 residues. CDR3 sequence: CASLKSGVQETQYF. The CDR3 DNA reads as TGTGCCAGTCTCAAGTCAGGAGTCCAAGAGACCCAGTACTTC.

The chain combines TRBV18 with TRBJ2-5; 9 positions agree with TRBD2. Per germline, CDR1 KGHSH and CDR2 LQKENI. J was trimmed by 4 bases and V by 2 bases; bases with no gene match: 14. This CDR3 region has 18 residues. The CDR3 DNA reads as TGTGCCAGCTCACCATATAGCTTTTTTAGCGGGAGAGGAGAGACCCAGTACTTC. It encodes CASSPYSFFSGRGETQYF.

The CDR3 DNA reads TGTGCCAGCAGCGTAGGGGCGTCCGGGACCTACGAGCAGTACTTC. Translation: CASSVGASGTYEQYF. V usage is TRBV9 and J usage is TRBJ2-7; D perhaps matches TRBD2 (5 bases). Deletions cut 0 bases from V and 2 bases from J, with 12 bases between. This CDR3 has 15 residues. Germline CDR1 reads SGDLS; CDR2 reads YYNGEE.